Listed below are T cell receptor beta chains from one sample, sequenced in a study of cytomegalovirus exposure and HLA in healthy donors. The repertoire was sequenced with immunoSEQ multiplex PCR; TCRdb's copy has only in-frame clones and lacks some. This sample has 110,000 to 150,000 clones, with 75% to 90% found just once. The sequencing sample was made of PBMCs. The receptors originated from a man aged 35 to 55 in good health and CMV-seronegative. Both conserved end residues are part of each CDR3. The order of the fields is D gene, J gene, V gene, clone size, CDR3 protein, CDR3 DNA. A D gene is named only where the DNA matches it firmly. For some rows the clone size is stated as once, few or many, or as a class when expanded; others skip it.

TRBD1 | TRBJ1-6 | TRBV7-9 | - | CASSPPPTGTIYNSPLHF | TGTGCCAGCAGCCCGCCTCCGACAGGGACGATCTATAATTCACCCCTCCACTTT
- | TRBJ2-7 | TRBV11-2 | - | CASSLASYEQYF | TGTGCCAGCAGCTTGGCCTCCTACGAGCAGTACTTC
- | TRBJ2-2 | TRBV7-3 | - | CASSFDRRDTGELFF | TGTGCCAGCAGCTTCGACAGAAGGGACACCGGGGAGCTGTTTTTT
- | TRBJ2-5 | TRBV9 | - | CASSVAAGRKETQYF | TGTGCCAGCAGCGTAGCTGCGGGCAGAAAAGAGACCCAGTACTTC
- | TRBJ1-1 | TRBV6-5 | - | CASSYGRGNMNTEAFF | TGTGCCAGCAGTTACGGGAGGGGGAATATGAACACTGAAGCTTTCTTT
- | TRBJ1-1 | TRBV6-5 | - | CASSSRGGWAPEAFF | TGTGCCAGCAGTTCGCGGGGGGGTTGGGCCCCTGAAGCTTTCTTT
- | TRBJ2-5 | TRBV18 | - | CASSKRPGQETQYF | TGTGCCAGCTCGAAGAGGCCGGGGCAAGAGACCCAGTACTTC
- | TRBJ2-7 | TRBV27 | - | CATRPQDYYEQYF | TGTGCCACCCGCCCGCAGGACTACTACGAGCAGTACTTC
TRBD1 | TRBJ2-7 | TRBV10-2 | - | CATTPGQGAYEQYF | TGCGCCACTACCCCGGGACAGGGAGCCTACGAGCAGTACTTC
- | TRBJ1-2 | TRBV10-3 | few | CAISESAGLKTLNYGYTF | TGTGCCATCAGTGAGTCAGCGGGACTCAAAACCTTAAACTATGGCTACACCTTC
TRBD2 | TRBJ2-3 | TRBV7-2 | - | CASSLGGTSGYAYTQYF | TGTGCCAGCAGCTTAGGAGGGACTAGCGGATATGCATATACGCAGTATTTT
TRBD1 | TRBJ2-1 | TRBV10-2 | - | CASSPDRGHNEQFF | TGCGCCAGCAGTCCGGACAGGGGGCACAATGAGCAGTTCTTC
- | TRBJ1-2 | TRBV9 | - | CASSVEGLGGYTF | TGTGCCAGCAGCGTAGAAGGACTAGGTGGCTACACCTTC
- | TRBJ1-5 | TRBV19 | - | CAVGEGNQPQHF | TGTGCGGTAGGGGAGGGCAATCAGCCCCAGCATTTT
TRBD2 | TRBJ2-5 | TRBV6-5 | - | CASSSASGGAGETQYF | TGTGCCAGCAGTTCGGCTAGCGGGGGGGCCGGCGAGACCCAGTACTTC
- | TRBJ2-7 | TRBV7-9 | - | CASSLAASRNYEQYF | TGTGCCAGCAGCTTAGCGGCTAGCCGCAATTACGAGCAGTACTTC
- | TRBJ1-4 | TRBV5-1 | - | CASSLGSATNEKLFF | TGCGCCAGCAGCTTGGGTAGTGCAACTAATGAAAAACTGTTTTTT
TRBD1 | TRBJ1-2 | TRBV7-2 | - | CASRWDRGLTNYGYTF | TGTGCCAGCAGGTGGGACAGGGGGCTGACTAACTATGGCTACACCTTC
- | TRBJ1-2 | TRBV6-5 | - | CAAGGVYGYTF | TGTGCCGCGGGGGGAGTATATGGCTACACCTTC
TRBD2 | TRBJ2-3 | TRBV6-6 | - | CASSYSSGGSTDTQYF | TGTGCCAGCAGTTATTCTAGCGGGGGGAGCACAGATACGCAGTATTTT
TRBD2 | TRBJ2-3 | TRBV5-1 | - | CASSPPLAGGGTDTQYF | TGCGCCAGCAGCCCACCTCTCGCGGGGGGCGGCACAGATACGCAGTATTTT
- | TRBJ1-5 | TRBV10-2 | - | CASKPSSQGQPQHF | TGCGCCAGCAAACCCTCGAGTCAGGGCCAGCCCCAGCATTTT
- | TRBJ1-1 | TRBV28 | once | CASSSPGQNTEAFF | TGTGCCAGCAGTTCTCCGGGACAGAACACTGAAGCTTTCTTT
- | TRBJ1-1 | TRBV7-9 | few | CASRSTVEAFF | TGTGCCAGCAGATCCACAGTTGAAGCTTTCTTT
TRBD1 | TRBJ1-2 | TRBV5-1 | - | CASSLEGQGARGYTF | TGCGCCAGCAGCTTGGAGGGACAGGGGGCCCGCGGCTACACCTTC
- | TRBJ1-4 | TRBV2 | - | CASRPRTLATNEKLFF | TGTGCCAGCAGACCTCGGACACTTGCAACTAATGAAAAACTGTTTTTT